These 2 T cell receptor beta chains were sequenced from one sample in a study of blood T cell repertoires in COVID-19. Profiled with immunoSEQ multiplex PCR; TCRdb holds only in-frame clones, not every one. The sample shows some 130,000 clones, roughly four fifths of them seen only once. Specimen: peripheral blood. These receptors were collected from a human donor in a cohort sampled during active COVID-19.

This clone occurred once. The V and J genes are TRBV6-1 and TRBJ1-5; 8 nucleotides match TRBD1. Trimming took 4 bases from V and 0 from J; bases not matched to a gene: 5. The CDR3 has 16 amino acids. CDR1 and CDR2 (germline): MNHNS, SASEGT. CDR3 bases: TGTGCCAGCAGTGCAGTAACAGGGGGTAGCAATCAGCCCCAGCATTTT. Translation gives CASSAVTGGSNQPQHF.

This clone was counted once. The chain combines TRBV6-5 with TRBJ1-4; no clear D. V lost 0 bases, J lost 1 base, and 9 bases lay in between. This CDR3 contains 16 residues. Germline V lookup: CDR1 MNHEY, CDR2 SVGAGI. The CDR3 coding sequence is TGTGCCAGCAGTTACTCGACGGGGAAAACTAATGAAAAACTGTTTTTT. It is translated as CASSYSTGKTNEKLFF.